The 21 T cell receptor beta chains in this list originate from one sample, sequenced in a study of cytomegalovirus exposure and HLA in healthy donors. The study ran its PCR with 60 Vbeta and 13 Jbeta primers. Only in-frame clones appear in the TCRdb table, and some are missing; sequencing was by immunoSEQ multiplex PCR. The sample has approximately 190,000 clones, about an eighth seen once. The sequencing sample was made of PBMCs. These receptors came from a man in his fifties or sixties in good health and CMV-seropositive.

This clone was seen a few times. The chain joins TRBV6-8 to TRBJ2-5; 10 bases align to TRBD1. The CDR3 covers 15 residues. The V gene's germline CDR1 is MNHGY and CDR2 SAAAGT. V lost 6 bases, J lost 4 bases, and 8 bases stayed unmatched. In DNA form, the CDR3 reads TGTGCCAGCAGCTCTCGACAGGGGGCAAGAGAGACCCAGTACTTC. Its protein is CASSSRQGARETQYF.

This clone was observed a single time. The V and J genes are TRBV7-2 and TRBJ2-7; 8 bases align to TRBD2. In germline, CDR1 is SGHTA, CDR2 FQGNSA. With V trimmed by 4 bases and J by 3 bases, 5 bases remained unmatched. The CDR3 is made up of 14 amino acids. CDR3 nucleotide sequence: TGTGCCAGCAGCTCCTCGGCGGGGGGCTACGAGCAGTACTTC. Its translation is CASSSSAGGYEQYF.

The chain has TRBV19 and TRBJ2-5; D possibly corresponds to TRBD1 (6 bases). CDR3 length equals 14 residues. The V gene's germline CDR1 is LNHDA and CDR2 SQIVND (reference sequence). V dropped 2 bases and J dropped 3 bases, with 10 bases sitting between them. The CDR3 DNA is TGTGCCAGTAGTATAAGGGGGAGCGAAGAGACCCAGTACTTC. Translated, it gives CASSIRGSEETQYF.

The J gene is TRBJ2-7, the V gene TRBV6-1, with 8 positions matching TRBD2. The V segment lost 5 bases and the J segment 2 bases; nucleotides outside the gene matches: 5. CDR1 is MNHNS, CDR2 SASEGT, per germline. The CDR3 loop spans 14 amino acids. CDR3 in amino acids: CASSNGLATYEQYV. CDR3 nucleotides: TGTGCCAGCAGTAACGGACTAGCCACCTACGAGCAGTACGTC.

V is TRBV6-6 and J is TRBJ1-1; maybe TRBD1 (6 bases). The CDR3 has 15 residues. Per germline, CDR1 MNHNY and CDR2 SVGAGI (reference sequence). The V gene lost 4 bases and the J gene lost 1 base, with 13 bases spanning the gap. The DNA for the CDR3 is TGTGCCAGCAGTTCCCGGATGACAGGGAACACTGAAGCTTTCTTT. Protein product: CASSSRMTGNTEAFF.

V usage is TRBV5-6 and J usage is TRBJ2-5; 7 bases are a match to TRBD1. The germline V gene has CDR1 SGHDT and CDR2 YYEEEE. The trim removed 3 bases at V and 3 bases at J, leaving 5 bases unmatched. The CDR3 consists of 14 residues. The CDR3 loop is CASSSPTGKETQYF. CDR3 nucleotides: TGTGCCAGCAGCTCTCCGACAGGGAAAGAGACCCAGTACTTC.

There are a few counts of this clone. V is TRBV29-1 and J is TRBJ2-6, with D unresolved. There are 14 residues in the CDR3. The germline V gene encodes CDR1 SQVTM and CDR2 ANQGSEA. V was trimmed by 6 bases and J by 0 bases, leaving 9 bases between them. For the CDR3, the DNA is TGCAGCGTCGCGTCTAGCTCTGGGGCCAACGTCCTGACTTTC. Translating gives CSVASSSGANVLTF.

The J gene is TRBJ2-3, the V gene TRBV6-5, with a possible D match to TRBD1 (6 bases). The CDR3 length is 16 residues. Trimming cost V 0 bases and J 2 bases, with 12 bases left between them. CDR1 MNHEY and CDR2 SVGAGI come from the germline V gene. The CDR3 DNA reads TGTGCCAGCAGTTACTCGATTCAGGGGCCCACAGATACGCAGTATTTT. Its translation is CASSYSIQGPTDTQYF.

This clone was counted a few times. The chain is built from TRBV5-1 and TRBJ2-1, with D possibly TRBD2 on 6 matching bases. Germline V gives CDR1 SGHRS, CDR2 YFSETQ. This CDR3 comprises 15 residues. Trimming left V 4 bases short and J 0 bases short, with 11 bases between. The CDR3 sequence: CASSRGGVSYNEQFF. CDR3 DNA sequence: TGCGCCAGCAGCCGCGGAGGGGTCTCCTACAATGAGCAGTTCTTC. Filled out from reference TRBV5-1 and TRBJ2-1, the complete variable domain reads KAGVTQTPRYLIKTRGQQVTLSCSPISGHRSVSWYQQTPGQGLQFLFEYFSETQRNKGNFPGRFSGRQFSNSRSEMNVSTLELGDSALYLCASSRGGVSYNEQFFGPGTRLTVL.

The CDR3 loop reads CASRAQRSTNEKLFF. In DNA form, the CDR3 reads TGTGCCAGCAGGGCCCAGAGGTCAACTAATGAAAAACTGTTTTTT. The rearrangement uses TRBV6-1 and TRBJ1-4; D is unresolved. This CDR3 is 15 amino acids long. CDR1 and CDR2 (germline): MNHNS, SASEGT. V lost 6 bases, J lost 0 bases, and 11 bases lay in between.

This rearrangement joins TRBV20-1 to TRBJ2-1; no firm D call. The V end was cut by 1 base, the J end by 6 bases, with 4 bases between. The germline CDR1 and CDR2 sequences are DFQATT and SNEGSKA (reference sequence). The CDR3 runs to 11 residues. The CDR3 coding sequence is TGCAGTGCTAGAGTCGGCAATGAGCAGTTCTTC. As protein: CSARVGNEQFF.

This clone turned up a few times. This CDR3 reads CASSSRQGENYGYTF. CDR3 nucleotides: TGTGCCAGCAGCTCACGACAGGGGGAGAACTATGGCTACACCTTC. V gene TRBV7-2 combines with J gene TRBJ1-2; 9 nucleotides align to TRBD1. Germline V gives CDR1 SGHTA, CDR2 FQGNSA. This CDR3 spans 15 amino acids. V dropped 4 bases and J dropped 2; count of bases not matched to a gene: 5. The complete variable domain, with remaining parts taken from reference TRBV7-2 and TRBJ1-2, reads GAGVSQSPSNKVTEKGKDVELRCDPISGHTALYWYRQSLGQGLEFLIYFQGNSAPDKSGLPSDRFSAERTGGSVSTLTIQRTQQEDSAVYLCASSSRQGENYGYTFGSGTRLTVV.

This chain links TRBV27 with TRBJ2-2, with 7 bases matching TRBD1. CDR1 is MNHEY, CDR2 SMNVEV, per germline (reference sequence). V lost 4 bases, J lost 6 bases, and 8 bases stayed unmatched. CDR3 size: 15 residues. The chain's CDR3 is CASSYDRDWPGELFF. The CDR3 nucleotides read TGTGCCAGCAGTTACGACAGGGATTGGCCCGGGGAGCTGTTTTTT.

This clone was counted a few times. CDR3 nucleotides: TGTGCCGTCCGGCCGGGACAGGGGTTTGTCGGGGAGCTGTTTTTT. Protein sequence: CAVRPGQGFVGELFF. J is TRBJ2-2 and V is TRBV10-3, with TRBD1 matching 10 bases. Germline lookup yields CDR1 ENHRY and CDR2 SYGVKD. CDR3 length: 15 residues. The junction had 13 bases not matched to a gene; V was cut back by 11 bases and J by 7 bases.

The genes are TRBV9 and TRBJ2-5; 14 positions match TRBD2. The V gene end was trimmed by 5 bases and the J gene end by 5 bases; junction bases not matched to a gene: 5. There are 15 residues in the CDR3. Germline lookup yields CDR1 SGDLS and CDR2 YYNGEE. CDR3 bases: TGTGCCAGCAGTCCGACTAGCGGGGGGGGTGAGACCCAGTACTTC. Protein sequence: CASSPTSGGGETQYF.

This chain links TRBV5-6 with TRBJ2-1, with TRBD1 identical over 8 bases. V was clipped by 4 bases and J by 0 bases; unmatched bases: 12. The CDR3 spans 18 residues. Germline CDR1 SGHDT, CDR2 YYEEEE. The CDR3 region has the DNA TGTGCCAGCAGCCTTTCCCGGACAGGGCGAATCTCCTACAATGAGCAGTTCTTC. Protein product: CASSLSRTGRISYNEQFF. Drawing the rest from reference TRBV5-6 and TRBJ2-1, the complete variable domain is DAGVTQSPTHLIKTRGQQVTLRCSPKSGHDTVSWYQQALGQGPQFIFQYYEEEERQRGNFPDRFSGHQFPNYSSELNVNALLLGDSALYLCASSLSRTGRISYNEQFFGPGTRLTVL.

V is TRBV5-5 and J is TRBJ2-1, with 8 bases that match TRBD2. The germline V gene encodes CDR1 SGHKS and CDR2 YYEKEE (reference sequence). V lost 1 base to trimming and J lost 5 bases; unmatched junction nucleotides: 5. The length of the CDR3 is 15 residues. DNA of the CDR3: TGTGCCAGCAGCTTGAACGGGGGGGTTCACAATGAGCAGTTCTTC. Amino acid sequence: CASSLNGGVHNEQFF.

Only a few counts were recorded for this clone. The V gene is TRBV18, the J gene TRBJ1-2; 7 positions agree with TRBD1. With 6 bases clipped from V and 3 bases from J, the junction kept 10 bases outside the gene matches. This CDR3 is built from 15 residues. Looked up from germline, CDR1 is KGHSH and CDR2 is LQKENI. The CDR3 region is CASSREQGIDYGYTF. In DNA, the CDR3 is TGTGCCAGCTCGCGAGAACAGGGGATTGACTATGGCTACACCTTC.

The chain is built from TRBV5-4 and TRBJ2-1, with D maybe TRBD1 (6 bases). Germline V gene lookup returns CDR1 SGHNT and CDR2 YYREEE (reference sequence). The CDR3 runs to 17 residues. V lost 0 bases, J lost 2 bases, and 15 bases lay in between. The CDR3 loop reads CASSLEPGAVTYNEQFF. The DNA of the CDR3 is TGTGCCAGCAGCTTGGAGCCAGGGGCGGTAACCTACAATGAGCAGTTCTTC.

The chain is built from TRBV5-1 and TRBJ2-3, with D possibly TRBD1 on 6 matching bases. The CDR3 covers 13 residues. V lost 5 bases to trimming and J lost 5 bases, with 12 bases between them. The V gene's germline CDR1 is SGHRS and CDR2 YFSETQ. The CDR3 DNA follows: TGCGCCAGCAGTAGCAGGGGTGGAGATACGCAGTATTTT. Amino acids: CASSSRGGDTQYF. Based on the CDR3 plus reference TRBV5-1 and TRBJ2-3, the full variable domain is KAGVTQTPRYLIKTRGQQVTLSCSPISGHRSVSWYQQTPGQGLQFLFEYFSETQRNKGNFPGRFSGRQFSNSRSEMNVSTLELGDSALYLCASSSRGGDTQYFGPGTRLTVL.

V is TRBV6-1 and J is TRBJ2-2; 10 bases agree with TRBD1. Germline lookup yields CDR1 MNHNS and CDR2 SASEGT. The ends lost 5 bases at V and 5 bases at J; junction bases unmatched: 5. CDR3 length: 15 amino acids. The CDR3 DNA follows: TGTGCCAGCAGTTCCGGGACAGGGGTGACCGGGGAGCTGTTTTTT. Translation: CASSSGTGVTGELFF.